These 18 T cell receptor beta chains share one sample of origin, sequenced in a study of regulatory T cells in long-lasting Graves disease (dated by TCRdb to about 2021). The time point tag for this specimen amounts to: newly diagnosed GD, antithyroid drugs for less than 3 months. RNA was extracted from PBMCs in TRIzol for both TCR sequencing and RNA sequencing. Libraries were built with multiplex PCR. Sequencing was performed on an Illumina HiSeq 4000. To build TCR beta libraries, CDR3 regions were amplified by Arm-PCR using iRepertoire HTBI primers. Starting from the raw public reads, TCRdb applied fastp trimming at Q25, assembled clones with MiXCR and retained in-frame beta chains. Identical CDR3 protein sequences are pooled into one entry, listed with their most common genes and DNA. The sample contains 530,000 or so distinct CDR3 sequences, around 15% of them found a single time. In total, the top ten clones hold about 12% of the sample.

This sample was shared with a second study, whose subject was T cells in Graves' hyperthyroidism and ophthalmopathy.

The sequencing used peripheral blood mononuclear cells (PBMCs), collected at new diagnosis, from a patient treated with antithyroid drugs. All receptors come from a man aged 18 to 30 with Graves disease. Donor details come from another sample of the same person, matched by shared clones.

This clonotype was observed a few times. The genes are TRBV9 and TRBJ1-1; D gene ambiguous. Germline V gives CDR1 SGDLS, CDR2 YYNGEE. V lost 0 bases to trimming and J lost 5 bases, with 11 bases between them. The CDR3 consists of 14 residues. The CDR3 sequence is CASSVAAGVTEAFF. The CDR3 DNA is TGTGCCAGCAGCGTAGCGGCGGGAGTAACTGAAGCTTTCTTT.

This clonotype was observed at least ten times. This chain links TRBV27 with TRBJ1-1; 8 bases are a match to TRBD1. Germline CDR1 MNHEY, CDR2 SMNVEV (reference sequence). V gave up 5 bases and J gave up 5 bases; unmatched junction bases: 4. This CDR3 contains 13 residues. CDR3 coding DNA: TGTGCCAGCAGTCGAACAGGGGGGACTGAAGCTTTCTTT. Its translation is CASSRTGGTEAFF.

This clonotype was counted at least ten times. The gene calls are TRBV30 and TRBJ1-5; tentative D call: TRBD1 (5 bases). CDR1 and CDR2 from the germline V gene are GTSNPN and SVGIG (reference sequence). Trimming took off 0 bases at V and 0 bases at J, with 9 bases between the two ends. The CDR3 extends over 15 amino acids. The CDR3 region has the DNA TGTGCCTGGAGTGTTAAAGGGGATAGCAATCAGCCCCAGCATTTT. Encoded protein: CAWSVKGDSNQPQHF.

This clonotype was counted between two and nine times. V gene TRBV5-1 combines with J gene TRBJ1-1; no definite D call. Germline V CDR1 and CDR2: SGHRS, YFSETQ. The germline V and J ends were trimmed by 0 bases and 2 bases, with 17 bases remaining between them. CDR3 length: 17 amino acids. The CDR3 DNA reads as TGCGCCAGCAGCTTGGAACCGTTAACCGGGGTAAACACTGAAGCTTTCTTT. Translation: CASSLEPLTGVNTEAFF.

In this sample, this clonotype turned up many times. The chain is built from TRBV11-2 and TRBJ2-7; tentatively, D is TRBD2 (5 bases). The CDR3 totals 17 residues. The V gene's germline CDR1 is SGHAT and CDR2 FQNNGV. V was cut by 1 base and J by 0 bases, with 16 bases left in between. CDR3 coding DNA: TGTGCCAGCAGCTTAGTTCAGGCGAGGGCTAGCTCCTACGAGCAGTACTTC. Amino acid sequence: CASSLVQARASSYEQYF.

This clonotype was seen a handful of times. The rearrangement joins TRBV12-3 or TRBV12-4 to TRBJ2-1; D gene uncertain. V lost 0 bases to trimming and J lost 8 bases, with 5 bases between them. This CDR3 is 12 amino acids long. CDR3 amino acids: CASSLAFHEQFF. The CDR3, as DNA: TGTGCCAGCAGTTTAGCCTTCCATGAGCAGTTCTTC.

The rearrangement joins TRBV25-1 to TRBJ2-7, with 8 bases lining up with TRBD2. The CDR3 covers 13 residues. From germline, CDR1 is MGHDK and CDR2 SYGVNS. V dropped 3 bases and J dropped 3; count of bases not matched to a gene: 1. The CDR3 region has the DNA TGTGCCAGCAGTGAGCGGGAGGTCTACGAGCAGTACTTC. Encoded protein: CASSEREVYEQYF.

Comment on this clonotype: One end of the junction varies from germline; a read error may be responsible. This sequence joins TRBV20-1 and TRBJ2-4; a weak D match, TRBD2 (5 bases). The germline V gene has CDR1 DFQATT and CDR2 SNEGSKA (reference sequence). The CDR3 totals 10 residues. For the CDR3, the DNA is TGCAGTGATAGAGATACTAGTTTGTACTTC. Protein product: CSDRDTSLYF.

The V gene is TRBV12-3 or TRBV12-4, the J gene TRBJ2-3; D may be TRBD1 (6 bases). The V gene lost 6 bases and the J gene lost 2 bases, with 15 bases spanning the gap. The CDR3 is 15 residues long. The CDR3, as DNA: TGTGCCAGCAGATTTGACAGGACCCACACAGATACGCAGTATTTT. It is translated as CASRFDRTHTDTQYF.

This clonotype showed up many times. The chain carries TRBV6-2 or TRBV6-3 and TRBJ2-7; D ambiguous. The CDR3 extends over 15 amino acids. CDR1 and CDR2 (germline): MNHEY, SVGEGT. V gave up 0 bases and J gave up 3 bases, with 12 bases separating them. CDR3 DNA sequence: TGTGCCAGCAGTTACTCGATTCGTCCGGGCTACGAGCAGTACTTC. Translated: CASSYSIRPGYEQYF.

This clonotype was counted at least ten times. This rearrangement joins TRBV11-2 to TRBJ1-1; D is unresolved. There are 16 residues in the CDR3. Between the trimmed V and J ends, which lost 2 bases and 1 base, there was a span of 14 bases. Germline loops: CDR1 SGHAT, CDR2 FQNNGV. The CDR3 sequence is CASSLLKTVPNTEAFF. In DNA form, the CDR3 reads TGTGCCAGCAGCTTACTTAAGACGGTTCCGAACACTGAAGCTTTCTTT.

This clonotype was recorded at least ten times. The chain has TRBV6-1 and TRBJ2-5; D is unresolved. CDR1 is MNHNS, CDR2 SASEGT, per germline. This CDR3 comprises 14 residues. V was clipped by 8 bases and J by 2 bases, with 15 bases between them. This CDR3 is CASLPLASQETQYF. The CDR3 DNA is TGTGCCAGCTTACCGCTGGCCTCACAAGAGACCCAGTACTTC.

At least ten counts were recorded for this clonotype. The chain combines TRBV7-9 with TRBJ2-7; D gene uncertain. The CDR3 has 15 amino acids. Trimming removed 6 bases at V and 5 bases at J, with 20 bases between. Per the germline V gene, CDR1 is SEHNR and CDR2 is FQNEAQ (reference sequence). This CDR3 is CASSPRSRTGDEQYF. The CDR3 nucleotides are TGTGCCAGCAGTCCCAGGAGCCGGACGGGCGACGAGCAGTACTTC.

The table lists this clonotype with many counts. The V gene is TRBV11-3, the J gene TRBJ2-3, with 7 bases fitting TRBD2. The CDR3 is made up of 12 amino acids. Unmatched junction bases numbered 2, after V lost 6 bases and J lost 5 bases. Germline V gene sequence: CDR1 SGHNT, CDR2 YENEEA. The CDR3 region has the DNA TGTGCCAGCAGAGGACTAGAAGATACGCAGTATTTT. As protein: CASRGLEDTQYF.

This clonotype was recorded at least ten times. The chain employs TRBV7-9 and TRBJ2-1; D gene ambiguous. The germline V gene encodes CDR1 SEHNR and CDR2 FQNEAQ (reference sequence). CDR3 length: 13 amino acids. Trimming removed 1 base from V and 7 bases from J, with 8 bases in between. CDR3: CASSLENINEQFF. CDR3 coding DNA: TGTGCCAGCAGCTTAGAGAATATAAATGAGCAGTTCTTC.

Ten or more counts support this clonotype. This rearrangement joins TRBV20-1 to TRBJ2-7; TRBD2 might be the D (6 bases). CDR1 DFQATT and CDR2 SNEGSKA come from the germline V gene (reference sequence). V lost 2 bases and J 0 bases, leaving 14 bases between the germline ends. The CDR3 totals 15 residues. CDR3 DNA: TGCAGTGCTAGATCCGATAGCGGCAGCTCCTACGAGCAGTACTTC. This gives the protein CSARSDSGSSYEQYF.

The chain joins TRBV12-3 or TRBV12-4 to TRBJ1-5; 9 bases fit TRBD1. The length of the CDR3 is 16 residues. J lost 0 bases, V lost 5 bases, and 5 bases had no gene match. Written as DNA, the CDR3 is TGTGCCAGCAGTAAAGACAGGGGGTATAGCAATCAGCCCCAGCATTTT. Its protein is CASSKDRGYSNQPQHF.

This clonotype was counted ten times or more. The J gene is TRBJ2-7, the V gene TRBV20-1; tentative D call: TRBD1 (6 bases). The CDR3 runs to 16 residues. V was cut by 6 bases and J by 0 bases, with 21 bases left in between. Per the germline V gene, CDR1 is DFQATT and CDR2 is SNEGSKA (reference sequence). CDR3 bases: TGCAGTGCCCTACAGCTAATTACAGGGACCTCCTACGAGCAGTACTTC. Its translation is CSALQLITGTSYEQYF.